One and the same sample provided the 17 T cell receptor beta chains below, sequenced in a study of T cells after yellow fever vaccination. Using its own MiXCR run on the 5' RACE reads, TCRdb lists one record per CDR3 protein. Of 150,000 to 200,000 distinct CDR3 sequences listed, about 10% are singletons. The source was CD8+ T cells sorted from PBMCs, collected 15 days after the yellow fever booster vaccination. These receptors originate from a man younger than 35 who received the YFV17D yellow fever vaccine.

CDR3 bases: TGTGCTAGTGGTCCCGGGACTCTAATACCCACAGATACGCAGTATTTT. It is translated as CASGPGTLIPTDTQYF. V gene TRBV12-5 combines with J gene TRBJ2-3; tentatively, D is TRBD2 (6 bases). CDR3 length: 16 amino acids. Trimming removed 5 bases at V and 2 bases at J, with 17 bases between. Germline CDR1 and CDR2: LGHNT and FRNRAP.

This clonotype was picked up a small number of times. The CDR3 region has the DNA TGTGCCAGCAGCTTAGAAGAGACAGAAGCTTTCTTT. Translation gives CASSLEETEAFF. This rearrangement joins TRBV11-1 to TRBJ1-1; no firm D call. This CDR3 is 12 amino acids long. Germline V lookup: CDR1 SGHAT, CDR2 FQDESV (reference sequence). Trimming took off 1 base at V and 8 bases at J, with 8 bases between the two ends.

This clonotype has ten or more counts. The chain links TRBV29-1 to TRBJ2-5; tentatively, D is TRBD2 (5 bases). V lost 1 base and J 1 base, leaving 10 bases between the germline ends. The CDR3 covers 14 residues. In germline, CDR1 is SQVTM, CDR2 ANQGSEA. CDR3 DNA sequence: TGCAGCGTTGAAGGGGAGTTAGTCCAAGAGACCCAGTACTTC. Amino acids: CSVEGELVQETQYF.

A few counts support this clonotype. The V gene is TRBV20-1, the J gene TRBJ2-7; D unclear. Trimming left V 4 bases short and J 0 bases short, with 10 bases between. This CDR3 has 13 residues. The germline gives CDR1 DFQATT, CDR2 SNEGSKA (reference sequence). The CDR3 region is CSATPPNSYEQYF. The CDR3 bases are TGCAGTGCTACCCCCCCGAACTCCTACGAGCAGTACTTC.

The V gene is TRBV29-1, the J gene TRBJ2-1; TRBD1 aligns across 7 bases. Looked up from germline, CDR1 is SQVTM and CDR2 is ANQGSEA. Trimming took 3 bases from V and 6 from J; bases not matched to a gene: 14. This CDR3 has 16 residues. In DNA form, the CDR3 reads TGCAGCGTTGATGGGACAGACCTTTTTCCCGGCAATGAGCAGTTCTTC. Its protein product is CSVDGTDLFPGNEQFF.

The chain has TRBV4-3 and TRBJ2-7, with D maybe TRBD1 (6 bases). Germline V CDR1 and CDR2: LGHNA, YSLEER. Trimming shortened V by 0 bases and J by 3 bases, and 9 bases separated the two germline ends. The CDR3 covers 14 residues. As DNA, the CDR3 is TGCGCCAGCAGCCAAGATCGAGGGGGCTACGAGCAGTACTTC. Protein sequence: CASSQDRGGYEQYF.

This clonotype turned up a few times. The chain links TRBV6-2 or TRBV6-3 to TRBJ2-7; no clear D gene. The V gene lost 4 bases and the J gene lost 2 bases, with 12 bases spanning the gap. CDR1 is MNHEY, CDR2 SVGEGT, per germline. This CDR3 has 14 amino acids. The CDR3: CASSLDLNPYEQYF. The CDR3 coding sequence is TGTGCCAGCAGTTTGGACCTGAACCCCTACGAGCAGTACTTC.

The chain uses TRBV7-1 and TRBJ2-7, with 8 bases that match TRBD2. TRBV7-1 is an open reading frame whose function is uncertain. J lost 1 base, V lost 3 bases, and 5 bases had no gene match. This CDR3 has 15 amino acids. This CDR3 is CASSSFGGESYEQYV. Written as DNA, the CDR3 is TGTGCCAGCAGCTCCTTCGGGGGGGAATCCTACGAGCAGTACGTC.

V and J are TRBV27 and TRBJ2-5, with D perhaps TRBD1 or TRBD2 (6 bases each). CDR3 length: 17 amino acids. Germline CDR1 MNHEY, CDR2 SMNVEV (reference sequence). V lost 5 bases, J lost 1 base, and 20 bases lay in between. The CDR3 DNA follows: TGTGCCAGCAGTCCCGAGGGGGGATCAACCTTCCAAGAGACCCAGTACTTC. Its protein is CASSPEGGSTFQETQYF.

There are many counts of this clonotype. The CDR3 is CASSPFQGISGANVLTF. The DNA for the CDR3 is TGTGCCAGCAGCCCCTTCCAGGGGATATCTGGGGCCAACGTCCTGACTTTC. The V call is TRBV7-6, the J call TRBJ2-6; D may be TRBD1 (6 bases). In germline, CDR1 is SGHVS, CDR2 FNYEAQ. V was clipped by 5 bases and J by 1 base, with 15 bases between them. The CDR3 sequence is 17 residues long.

The chain links TRBV4-1 to TRBJ2-3; possibly TRBD2 for D (6 bases). V was cut by 2 bases and J by 6 bases, with 24 bases left in between. The CDR3 sequence is 18 residues long. CDR1 and CDR2 from the germline V gene are MGHRA and YSYEKL. In DNA form, the CDR3 reads TGCGCCAGCAGCCAACAACCCTGGGGCAGAACCCGGGGGGATACGCAGTATTTT. It encodes CASSQQPWGRTRGDTQYF.

This clonotype was counted between two and nine times. The chain employs TRBV6-2 or TRBV6-3 and TRBJ1-6, with a weak D call TRBD1 (5 bases). V gave up 2 bases and J gave up 8 bases, with 13 bases separating them. Per the germline V gene, CDR1 is MNHEY and CDR2 is SVGEGT. The CDR3 is 15 residues long. The CDR3 region is CASSYLGVFDSPLHF. CDR3 DNA sequence: TGTGCCAGCAGTTACCTGGGGGTGTTTGATTCACCCCTCCACTTT.

The gene calls are TRBV9 and TRBJ2-1, with TRBD2 matching over 7 bases. Germline trimming cut 0 bases from V and 4 bases from J; bases unmatched to any gene: 4. This CDR3 comprises 15 residues. The germline V gene has CDR1 SGDLS and CDR2 YYNGEE. CDR3 sequence (DNA): TGTGCCAGCAGCGTAGAAGCGGGACCTTACAATGAGCAGTTCTTC. This sequence encodes CASSVEAGPYNEQFF.

CDR3 DNA: TGTGCCAGCAGCCAATGGATGGGTAATCAGCCCCAGCATTTT. It specifies CASSQWMGNQPQHF. V is TRBV16 and J is TRBJ1-5; no definite D call. The CDR3 spans 14 residues. Germline V lookup: CDR1 KGHSY, CDR2 FQNENV. V was shortened by 1 base and J by 4 bases, with 8 bases between the two germline ends.

This clonotype occurred once. V usage is TRBV12-3 or TRBV12-4 and J usage is TRBJ1-1; 10 bases line up with TRBD1. V shed 7 bases and J 6 bases; nucleotides not matched to a gene: 8. This CDR3 is built from 14 residues. CDR3 loop: CASKGQGGLAEAFF. Written as DNA, the CDR3 is TGTGCCAGCAAAGGACAGGGGGGTTTGGCTGAAGCTTTCTTT.

This clonotype showed up just a few times. The J gene is TRBJ2-7, the V gene TRBV10-3, with no clear D. Germline values: CDR1 ENHRY, CDR2 SYGVKD. CDR3 length: 13 amino acids. Between the trimmed V and J ends, which lost 0 bases and 3 bases, there was a span of 6 bases. In nucleotides, the CDR3 is TGTGCCATCAGTGAGTCGGGCAGCTACGAGCAGTACTTC. It codes for CAISESGSYEQYF.

In its sample, this clonotype was seen a few times. V and J are TRBV9 and TRBJ1-2; weak D call: TRBD1 (6 bases). V dropped 3 bases and J dropped 7 bases, with 25 bases sitting between them. The germline CDR1 and CDR2 sequences are SGDLS and YYNGEE. The length of the CDR3 is 17 residues. This chain's CDR3 is CASSDISRGGRNGGYTF. In DNA form, the CDR3 reads TGTGCCAGCAGCGATATTTCCCGAGGGGGGCGCAACGGTGGCTACACCTTC.